This TCR beta chain was documented in a study of cytomegalovirus exposure and HLA in healthy donors. Study at large: Of the donors genotyped, a few hundred in all, 81% fell in the Caucasian-associated ancestry cluster. General study points: Per a prior analysis, the majority of TCR beta V segments were productive roughly 90% or roughly 30% of the time.

The PCR was carried out with 60 Vbeta primers and 13 Jbeta primers. Sequenced by immunoSEQ multiplex PCR; TCRdb stores in-frame clones only, minus some. The sample includes some 85,000 clones, 84% of them seen just once. The CDR3 consists of 18 residues. Turning to this clone: Its matching antigen is unknown.

The rearrangement joins TRBV7-5 to TRBJ1-2; TRBD1, the D gene given by the table, was not confirmed from the DNA. TRBV7-5 is given as a pseudogene. This receptor was obtained from a man younger than 35 in good health and CMV-seronegative. Sequenced: PBMCs. CDR3 DNA sequence: TGTGCCAGAAGCTTAGCGAGGACAGGGGTCCTTACTAACTATGGCTACACCTTC. This encodes CARSLARTGVLTNYGYTF.